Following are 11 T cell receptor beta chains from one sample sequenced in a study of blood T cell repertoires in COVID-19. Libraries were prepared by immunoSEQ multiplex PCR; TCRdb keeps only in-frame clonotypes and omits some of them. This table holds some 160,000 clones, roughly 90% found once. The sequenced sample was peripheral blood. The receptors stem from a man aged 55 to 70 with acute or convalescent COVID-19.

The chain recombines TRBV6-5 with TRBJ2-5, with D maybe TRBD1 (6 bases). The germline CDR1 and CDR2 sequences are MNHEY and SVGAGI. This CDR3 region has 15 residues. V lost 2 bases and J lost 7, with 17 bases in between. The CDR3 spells CASSYPMGASWTQYF. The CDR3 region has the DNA TGTGCCAGCAGTTACCCCATGGGGGCATCGTGGACCCAGTACTTC.

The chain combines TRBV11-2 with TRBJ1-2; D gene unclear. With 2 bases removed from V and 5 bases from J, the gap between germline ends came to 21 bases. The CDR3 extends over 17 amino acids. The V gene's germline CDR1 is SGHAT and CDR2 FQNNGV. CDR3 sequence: CASSLPRERNASYGYTF. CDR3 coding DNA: TGTGCCAGCAGCTTACCGAGGGAACGCAATGCTTCTTATGGCTACACCTTC.

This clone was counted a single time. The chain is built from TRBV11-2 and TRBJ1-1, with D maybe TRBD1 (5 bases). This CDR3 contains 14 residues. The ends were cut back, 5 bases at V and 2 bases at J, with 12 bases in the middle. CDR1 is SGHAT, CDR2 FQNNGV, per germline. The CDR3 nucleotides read TGTGCCAGCAGCCCCCGGACAAACAACACTGAAGCTTTCTTT. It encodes CASSPRTNNTEAFF.

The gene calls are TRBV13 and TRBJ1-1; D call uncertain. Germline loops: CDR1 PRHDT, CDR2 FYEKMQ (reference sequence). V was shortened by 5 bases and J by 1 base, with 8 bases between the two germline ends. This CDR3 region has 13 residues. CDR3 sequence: CASSRRGNTEAFF. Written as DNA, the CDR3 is TGTGCCAGCAGCAGGCGGGGGAACACTGAAGCTTTCTTT.

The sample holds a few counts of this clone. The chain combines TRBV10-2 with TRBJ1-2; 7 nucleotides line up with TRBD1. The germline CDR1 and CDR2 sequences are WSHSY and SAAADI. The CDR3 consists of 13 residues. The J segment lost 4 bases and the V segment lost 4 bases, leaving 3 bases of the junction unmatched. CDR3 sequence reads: CASSVTGVYGYTF. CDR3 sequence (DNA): TGCGCCAGCAGTGTAACAGGGGTCTATGGCTACACCTTC.

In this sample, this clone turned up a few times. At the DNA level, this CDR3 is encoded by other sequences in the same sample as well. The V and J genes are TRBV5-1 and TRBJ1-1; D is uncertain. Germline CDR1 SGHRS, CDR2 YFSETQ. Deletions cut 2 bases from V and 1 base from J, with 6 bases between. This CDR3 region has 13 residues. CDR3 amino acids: CASSLTGNTEAFF. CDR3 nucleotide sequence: TGCGCCAGCAGCTTAACGGGGAACACTGAAGCTTTCTTT.

DNA for the CDR3: TGTGCCAGCAGCTTAGTGCAGGGGCCTTCTGGAAACACCATATATTTT. Encoded protein: CASSLVQGPSGNTIYF. The genes are TRBV7-2 and TRBJ1-3, with D perhaps TRBD1 (6 bases). The V and J ends lost 1 base and 1 base respectively, with 11 bases between them. Germline V CDR1 and CDR2: SGHTA, FQGNSA. The CDR3 has 16 amino acids.

CDR3 region: CASSLVVKSYEQYF. CDR3 nucleotide sequence: TGTGCCAGCAGCTTAGTTGTTAAATCCTACGAGCAGTACTTC. This sequence joins TRBV7-2 and TRBJ2-7; unclear D gene. Looked up from germline, CDR1 is SGHTA and CDR2 is FQGNSA. V was cut by 1 base and J by 1 base, with 8 bases left in between. This CDR3 has 14 amino acids.

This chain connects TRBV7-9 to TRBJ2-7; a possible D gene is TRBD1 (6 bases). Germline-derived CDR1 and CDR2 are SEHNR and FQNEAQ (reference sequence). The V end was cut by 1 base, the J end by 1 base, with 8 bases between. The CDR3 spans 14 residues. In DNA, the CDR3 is TGTGCCAGCAGCTTAGACGGACAGTCCTACGAGCAGTACTTC. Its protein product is CASSLDGQSYEQYF.

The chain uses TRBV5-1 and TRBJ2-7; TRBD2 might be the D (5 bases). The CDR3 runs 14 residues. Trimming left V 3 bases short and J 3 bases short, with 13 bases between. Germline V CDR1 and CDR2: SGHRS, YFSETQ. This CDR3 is CASSSGVVLYEQYF. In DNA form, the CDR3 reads TGCGCCAGCAGCTCCGGGGTGGTTCTCTACGAGCAGTACTTC.

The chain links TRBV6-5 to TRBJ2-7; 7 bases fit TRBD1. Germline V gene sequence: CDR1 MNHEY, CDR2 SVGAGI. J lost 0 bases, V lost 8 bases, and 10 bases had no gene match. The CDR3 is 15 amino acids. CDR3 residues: CASSRDSISSYEQYF. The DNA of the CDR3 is TGTGCCAGCTCGAGGGACAGCATTAGCTCCTACGAGCAGTACTTC.